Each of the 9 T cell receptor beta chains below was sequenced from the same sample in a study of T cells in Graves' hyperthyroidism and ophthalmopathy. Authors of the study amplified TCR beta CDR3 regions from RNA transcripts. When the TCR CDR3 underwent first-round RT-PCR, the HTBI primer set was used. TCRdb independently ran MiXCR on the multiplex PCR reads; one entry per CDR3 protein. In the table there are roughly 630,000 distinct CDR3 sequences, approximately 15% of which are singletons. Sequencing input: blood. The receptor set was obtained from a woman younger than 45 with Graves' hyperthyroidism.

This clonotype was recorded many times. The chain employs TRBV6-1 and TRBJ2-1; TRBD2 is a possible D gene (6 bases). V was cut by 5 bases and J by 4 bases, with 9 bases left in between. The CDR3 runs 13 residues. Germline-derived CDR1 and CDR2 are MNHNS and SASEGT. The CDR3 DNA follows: TGTGCCAGCAGTCGGGAGTTATACAATGAGCAGTTCTTC. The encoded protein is CASSRELYNEQFF.

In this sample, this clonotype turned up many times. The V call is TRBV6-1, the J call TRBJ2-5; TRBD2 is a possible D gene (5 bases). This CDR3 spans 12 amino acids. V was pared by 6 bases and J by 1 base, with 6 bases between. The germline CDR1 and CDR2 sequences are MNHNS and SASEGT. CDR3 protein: CASRGVQETQYF. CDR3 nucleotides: TGTGCCAGCAGGGGAGTCCAAGAGACCCAGTACTTC.

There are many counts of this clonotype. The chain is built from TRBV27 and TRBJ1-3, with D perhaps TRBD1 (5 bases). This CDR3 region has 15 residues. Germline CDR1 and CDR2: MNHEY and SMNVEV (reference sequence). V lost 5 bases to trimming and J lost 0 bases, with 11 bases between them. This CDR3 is CASSTTGLSGNTIYF. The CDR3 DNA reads TGTGCCAGCAGTACGACGGGACTCTCTGGAAACACCATATATTTT.

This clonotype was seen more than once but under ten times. DNA of the CDR3: TGTGCCAGCAGTAAAGACAGCAGTTCACCCCTCCACTTT. Translated: CASSKDSSSPLHF. This chain joins TRBV6-1 and TRBJ1-6, with a tentative D call TRBD1 (5 bases). Germline assignment: CDR1 MNHNS and CDR2 SASEGT. The CDR3 length is 13 residues. Trimming pared 5 bases from V and 9 bases from J, leaving 11 bases between.

The CDR3 sequence is CASSQDRSFQETQYF. CDR3 nucleotide sequence: TGCGCCAGCAGCCAAGATCGTAGCTTCCAAGAGACCCAGTACTTC. V is TRBV4-3 and J is TRBJ2-5; D remains ambiguous. The ends were cut back, 0 bases at V and 1 base at J, with 9 bases in the middle. CDR1 LGHNA and CDR2 YSLEER come from the germline V gene. CDR3 length equals 15 residues.

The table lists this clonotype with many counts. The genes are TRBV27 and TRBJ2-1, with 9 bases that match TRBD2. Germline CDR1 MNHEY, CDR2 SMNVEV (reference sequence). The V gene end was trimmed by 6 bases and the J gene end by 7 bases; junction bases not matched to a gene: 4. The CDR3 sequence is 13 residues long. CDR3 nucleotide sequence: TGTGCCAGCAGGGCGGGAGGGCCTAATGAGCAGTTCTTC. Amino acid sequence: CASRAGGPNEQFF.

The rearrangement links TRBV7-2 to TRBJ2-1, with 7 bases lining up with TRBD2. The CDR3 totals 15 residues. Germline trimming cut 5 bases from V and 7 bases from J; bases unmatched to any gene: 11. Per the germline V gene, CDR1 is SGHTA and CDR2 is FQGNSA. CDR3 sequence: CASSPSSGEVNEQFF. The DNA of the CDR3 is TGTGCCAGCAGCCCCTCTAGCGGAGAGGTGAATGAGCAGTTCTTC. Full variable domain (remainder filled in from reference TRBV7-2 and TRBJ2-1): GAGVSQSPSNKVTEKGKDVELRCDPISGHTALYWYRQSLGQGLEFLIYFQGNSAPDKSGLPSDRFSAERTGGSVSTLTIQRTQQEDSAVYLCASSPSSGEVNEQFFGPGTRLTVL.

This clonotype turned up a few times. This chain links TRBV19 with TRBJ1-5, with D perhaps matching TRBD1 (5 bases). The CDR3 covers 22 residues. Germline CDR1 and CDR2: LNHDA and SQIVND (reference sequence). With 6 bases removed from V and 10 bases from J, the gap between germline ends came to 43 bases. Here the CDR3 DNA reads TGTGCCAGTAGGTTTATGAAGGCAGGCAGAGAGGGGCAATCAGCCCCAGACCGCCCCCAGCATTTT. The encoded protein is CASRFMKAGREGQSAPDRPQHF. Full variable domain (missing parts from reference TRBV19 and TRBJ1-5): DGGITQSPKYLFRKEGQNVTLSCEQNLNHDAMYWYRQDPGQGLRLIYYSQIVNDFQKGDIAEGYSVSREKKESFPLTVTSAQKNPTAFYLCASRFMKAGREGQSAPDRPQHFGDGTRLSIL.

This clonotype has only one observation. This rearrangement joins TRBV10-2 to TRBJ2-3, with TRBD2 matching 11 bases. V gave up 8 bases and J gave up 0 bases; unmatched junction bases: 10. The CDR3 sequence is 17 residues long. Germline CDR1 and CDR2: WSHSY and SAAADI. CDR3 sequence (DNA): TGCGCCAGCTGTCAAATAGCGGGAGGGGCGAGCACAGATACGCAGTATTTT. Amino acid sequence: CASCQIAGGASTDTQYF.